This TCR beta chain was found in a study of blood T cell repertoires in COVID-19. As for the study in general: The United States, Italy and Spain were the sources of the acute and convalescent COVID-19 samples. T cells, B-cell-depleted T cells, or PBMCs provided the cDNA or gDNA that served as material.

From germline, CDR1 is SGHTA and CDR2 FQGNSA. The V and J ends lost 4 bases and 5 bases respectively, with 11 bases between them. This CDR3 contains 13 residues. Per the study methods: Reference gene primer amplification gave estimated nucleated cell counts. Sequencing used immunoSEQ multiplex PCR; TCRdb keeps in-frame clones, though not all of them. V, J and clone size derive from that table, while D and trimming were established from the DNA sequence. The profile shows more than 50,000 clones, about 90% of them singletons. This sequence was found in a man aged 55 to 70 with active COVID-19. This rearrangement joins TRBV7-2 to TRBJ2-5; D is unresolved. The source material was peripheral blood. This CDR3 reads CASSSVFRETQYF. The CDR3 region has the DNA TGTGCCAGCAGCTCTGTCTTCAGGGAGACCCAGTACTTC.